This T cell receptor (beta chain) derives from a study of cytomegalovirus exposure and HLA in healthy donors. Study results and limitations: Published work reported that the classifier diagnosed cytomegalovirus status with high specificity and sensitivity. Several top significant clusters appeared, in a later analysis, to be linked to common viral pathogens.

Points on this clone: Its antigen is currently unknown.

Trimming took off 10 bases at V and 0 bases at J, with 12 bases between the two ends. Germline CDR1 ENHRY, CDR2 SYGVKD. CDR3 length: 13 amino acids. With 60 Vbeta and 13 Jbeta primers, the PCR was carried out. In the authors' workflow: As a later analysis found, there were tens of millions of unique TCR beta chains, of which some 9.9 million were shared. Assay used: immunoSEQ multiplex PCR; TCRdb lists only in-frame clones, some missing. V and J calls and clone size follow that table, whereas D and trimming were derived from the DNA. The repertoire holds more than 90,000 clones, with roughly two thirds as singletons.

The sequencing sample was made of PBMCs. The chain joins TRBV10-3 to TRBJ1-1, with a tentative D call TRBD1 (5 bases). The TCR originated in a woman in her thirties in good health and CMV-seronegative. CDR3 in DNA: TGTGCCAGTCGACAGCTATTGAACACTGAAGCTTTCTTT. Protein: CASRQLLNTEAFF.